Following are 19 T cell receptor beta chains from one sample sequenced in a study of cytomegalovirus exposure and HLA in healthy donors. The PCR had 60 Vbeta and 13 Jbeta primers. TCRdb keeps only in-frame clones here, not all; method: immunoSEQ multiplex PCR. The sample lists under 150,000 clones, approximately 80% occurring once. Sample: PBMCs. The receptor source for this set is a woman between 35 and 50 years old in good health and CMV-seropositive.

The V and J genes are TRBV11-2 and TRBJ2-7, with 9 bases lining up with TRBD2. CDR1 and CDR2 (germline): SGHAT, FQNNGV. The CDR3 spans 17 residues. The ends lost 1 base at V and 2 bases at J; junction bases unmatched: 9. CDR3 loop: CASSLGTSGWSPYEQYF. CDR3 nucleotides: TGTGCCAGCAGCTTAGGTACTAGCGGGTGGAGCCCCTACGAGCAGTACTTC.

In its sample, this clone was seen a few times. This chain uses TRBV28 with TRBJ1-2, with 8 positions matching TRBD1. Trimming at V came to 10 bases and at J to 8 bases, leaving 9 bases not matched to a gene. The germline V gene encodes CDR1 MDHEN and CDR2 SYDVKM. The CDR3 has 12 residues. The chain's CDR3 is CATNRGVFGYTF. The DNA for the CDR3 is TGTGCCACAAACAGGGGGGTTTTCGGCTACACCTTC.

The chain employs TRBV5-1 and TRBJ2-1; maybe TRBD2 (6 bases). Germline V lookup: CDR1 SGHRS, CDR2 YFSETQ. V dropped 4 bases and J dropped 3 bases, with 11 bases sitting between them. The CDR3 is made up of 14 amino acids. For the CDR3, the DNA is TGCGCCAGCAGCCGGGGGACGGACTACAATGAGCAGTTCTTC. The encoded protein is CASSRGTDYNEQFF.

V is TRBV15 and J is TRBJ2-7; tentative D call: TRBD2 (6 bases). This CDR3 is built from 16 residues. Germline V lookup: CDR1 LNHNV, CDR2 YYDKDF (reference sequence). V was cut by 0 bases and J by 6 bases, with 18 bases left in between. Written as DNA, the CDR3 is TGTGCCACCAGCAGAGATCTGGGAGGCGGGAAGCGCGAGCAGTACTTC. It encodes CATSRDLGGGKREQYF.

The chain links TRBV6-5 to TRBJ1-1; D is undetermined. This CDR3 is built from 15 residues. Germline V gene sequence: CDR1 MNHEY, CDR2 SVGAGI. Trimming pared 0 bases from V and 0 bases from J, leaving 8 bases between. CDR3 nucleotide sequence: TGTGCCAGCAGTTACTCCCTCACGGTGAACACTGAAGCTTTCTTT. Residues: CASSYSLTVNTEAFF.

This clone was observed a single time. Other DNA sequences in the sample encode the same CDR3. The rearrangement joins TRBV5-1 to TRBJ1-3, with TRBD1 matching over 9 bases. J lost 4 bases, V lost 2 bases, and 1 base had no gene match. This CDR3 is built from 14 residues. Per the germline V gene, CDR1 is SGHRS and CDR2 is YFSETQ. The CDR3 region has the DNA TGCGCCAGCAGCTTACAGGGGGCGGGAAACACCATATATTTT. Encoded protein: CASSLQGAGNTIYF.

The chain employs TRBV6-1 and TRBJ2-7, with 8 positions matching TRBD1. The trim removed 6 bases at V and 7 bases at J, leaving 14 bases unmatched. This CDR3 comprises 15 residues. Germline V gene data show CDR1 as MNHNS and CDR2 as SASEGT. The CDR3 DNA reads TGTGCCAGCAGAGCAGGGACAGGCGGAGATCGGGAGCAGTACTTC. It codes for CASRAGTGGDREQYF.

The count of this clone is one. The chain carries TRBV6-1 and TRBJ1-5, with TRBD1 matching 10 bases. Germline V lookup: CDR1 MNHNS, CDR2 SASEGT. The CDR3 is 18 residues long. Trimming at V came to 2 bases and at J to 2 bases, leaving 9 bases not matched to a gene. CDR3 sequence reads: CASSEWGQGILGNQPQHF. The CDR3 DNA reads as TGTGCCAGCAGTGAATGGGGACAGGGGATCTTGGGCAATCAGCCCCAGCATTTT.

The CDR3 here is CASSFGQGENTQYF. As DNA, the CDR3 is TGCGCCAGCAGCTTTGGACAGGGAGAAAATACGCAGTATTTT. The gene calls are TRBV5-1 and TRBJ2-3; 8 bases fit TRBD1. The CDR3 consists of 14 residues. V shed 2 bases, J shed 7 bases, and the junction held 6 bases outside the gene matches. Germline V gene sequence: CDR1 SGHRS, CDR2 YFSETQ.

This clone was seen only once. The rearrangement uses TRBV9 and TRBJ2-5; D is possibly TRBD2 (5 bases). The germline V gene encodes CDR1 SGDLS and CDR2 YYNGEE. With 2 bases removed from V and 1 base from J, the gap between germline ends came to 12 bases. The CDR3 loop spans 15 amino acids. Written as DNA, the CDR3 is TGTGCCAGCAGCGTGGCGGGCCTGCCCCAAGAGACCCAGTACTTC. It translates to CASSVAGLPQETQYF.

This sequence joins TRBV10-3 and TRBJ2-7; 12 bases match TRBD2. With V trimmed by 10 bases and J by 0 bases, 13 bases remained unmatched. Germline V gene sequence: CDR1 ENHRY, CDR2 SYGVKD. CDR3 size: 17 residues. Written as DNA, the CDR3 is TGTGCCACCTCCGGGACAGAGGGACTAGCGGGCTCCTACGAGCAGTACTTC. Protein sequence: CATSGTEGLAGSYEQYF.

The chain couples TRBV21-1 to TRBJ2-2; TRBD2, as called in the table, went unchecked against the DNA. TRBV21-1 is a documented pseudogene. The CDR3 runs 18 residues. The CDR3 is CASSLSDYRVRNTGELFF. For the CDR3, the DNA is TGTGCCAGCAGCTTATCGGACTACCGGGTGAGGAACACCGGGGAGCTGTTTTTT.

The chain has TRBV7-2 and TRBJ2-1; TRBD2 is a possible D gene (6 bases). The CDR3 consists of 12 residues. Deletions cut 5 bases from V and 6 bases from J, with 8 bases between. The germline CDR1 and CDR2 sequences are SGHTA and FQGNSA. As DNA, the CDR3 is TGTGCCAGCAGCAGACTAGGCAATGAGCAGTTCTTC. Its translation: CASSRLGNEQFF.

The genes are TRBV23-1 and TRBJ2-3; 11 bases line up with TRBD1. TRBV23-1 is known as an ORF, though its function is uncertain. J was trimmed by 4 bases and V by 1 base; bases with no gene match: 7. This CDR3 has 17 residues. The CDR3 sequence is CASSQWGTGGWADTQYF. Written as DNA, the CDR3 is TGCGCCAGCAGTCAATGGGGGACAGGGGGTTGGGCAGATACGCAGTATTTT.

This clone occurred once. The chain joins TRBV5-1 to TRBJ2-2; D is unresolved. V lost 7 bases and J 2 bases, leaving 18 bases between the germline ends. In germline, CDR1 is SGHRS, CDR2 YFSETQ. The CDR3 is 16 amino acids. CDR3 DNA: TGCGCCAGCCCCCCATTTGCCCAGAAAAACACCGGGGAGCTGTTTTTT. The encoded protein is CASPPFAQKNTGELFF. Looking up the rest from reference TRBV5-1 and TRBJ2-2 gives the full variable domain: KAGVTQTPRYLIKTRGQQVTLSCSPISGHRSVSWYQQTPGQGLQFLFEYFSETQRNKGNFPGRFSGRQFSNSRSEMNVSTLELGDSALYLCASPPFAQKNTGELFFGEGSRLTVL.

The chain carries TRBV5-1 and TRBJ1-1; D may be TRBD1 (6 bases). Germline assignment: CDR1 SGHRS and CDR2 YFSETQ. The CDR3 is 16 amino acids. Trimming left V 0 bases short and J 1 base short, with 13 bases between. The CDR3 loop is CASSLDGRGGNTEAFF. DNA for the CDR3: TGCGCCAGCAGCTTGGATGGTAGAGGGGGGAACACTGAAGCTTTCTTT.

This clone was seen more than once but under ten times. This chain joins TRBV27 and TRBJ1-5; D is undetermined. V was shortened by 5 bases and J by 4 bases, with 9 bases between the two germline ends. CDR3 length equals 13 residues. CDR1 and CDR2 from the germline V gene are MNHEY and SMNVEV (reference sequence). CDR3 sequence reads: CASSPNRNQPQHF. In DNA, the CDR3 is TGTGCCAGCAGTCCGAACCGGAATCAGCCCCAGCATTTT.

The rearrangement links TRBV10-3 to TRBJ2-2, with D possibly being TRBD2 (6 bases). Germline lookup yields CDR1 ENHRY and CDR2 SYGVKD. CDR3 length: 15 residues. V shed 6 bases and J shed 2 bases, with 13 bases lying between them. The CDR3 sequence: CAISLGTANTGELFF. The CDR3 DNA is TGTGCCATCAGCCTAGGGACTGCTAACACCGGGGAGCTGTTTTTT.

V gene TRBV5-1 combines with J gene TRBJ2-1, with 15 bases matching TRBD2. CDR1 is SGHRS, CDR2 YFSETQ, per germline. This CDR3 has 15 residues. V trimming: 4 bases; J trimming: 9 bases; junction bases outside the gene matches: 5. The DNA for the CDR3 is TGCGCCAGCAGCAAGGGACTAGCGGGAGGTAGTGAGCAGTTCTTC. Its translation: CASSKGLAGGSEQFF.